The table lists the clone carrying this T cell receptor (beta chain) with many counts. Its antigen is not known. The length of the CDR3 is 17 residues. V trimming: 1 base; J trimming: 0 bases; junction bases outside the gene matches: 0. Germline lookup yields CDR1 SGHRS and CDR2 YFSETQ. All patients reached thyroid surgery having received no treatment beforehand. This sample stems from a study of metastatic and nonmetastatic thyroid tumors. Whole-study context: Patients with malignant and benign thyroid disease provided blood and tumor or nodule tissue, whose repertoires were compared. General study results and limits: Benign nodules reportedly had significantly lower TCR beta diversity than malignant thyroid tumors in blood and tumor.

In the original workflow: Construction of a distant-metastasis classifier for papillary thyroid cancer relied on CDR3 differences across clinicopathological groups. TCRdb re-called clones from the PCR reads using MiXCR. The V and J calls were not made by the authors but by TCRdb's processing. The sample contains tens of thousands of clones, roughly 25% of which appear only once. The chain has TRBV5-1 and TRBJ2-6; 11 bases fit TRBD2. Material: blood. The receptor was isolated from a female donor with papillary thyroid cancer or a benign thyroid nodule (not recorded which). Some clones in this sample may be carry-over from other donors' samples. For the CDR3, the DNA is TGCGCCAGCAGCTTGACTAGCGGGAGCTCTGGGGCCAACGTCCTGACTTTC. Protein: CASSLTSGSSGANVLTF.